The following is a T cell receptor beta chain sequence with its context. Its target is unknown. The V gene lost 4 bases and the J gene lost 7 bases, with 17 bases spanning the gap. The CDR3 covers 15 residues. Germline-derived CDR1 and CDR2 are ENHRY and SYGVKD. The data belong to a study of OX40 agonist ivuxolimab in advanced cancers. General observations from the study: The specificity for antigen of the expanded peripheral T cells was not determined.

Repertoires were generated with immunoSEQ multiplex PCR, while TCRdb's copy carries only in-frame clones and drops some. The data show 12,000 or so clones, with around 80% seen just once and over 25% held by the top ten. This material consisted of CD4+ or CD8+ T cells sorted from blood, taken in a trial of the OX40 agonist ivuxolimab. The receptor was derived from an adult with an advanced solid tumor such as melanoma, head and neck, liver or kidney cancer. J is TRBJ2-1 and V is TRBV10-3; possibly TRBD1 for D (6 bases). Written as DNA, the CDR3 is TGTGCCATCAGTGCATCAGGGGATTTTTGGAATGAGCAGTTCTTC. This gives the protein CAISASGDFWNEQFF.